This TCR beta chain originates from a study of T cell changes during pregnancy in multiple sclerosis. The CDR3 consists of 15 residues. V lost 3 bases, J lost 7 bases, and 5 bases stayed unmatched. Germline CDR1 and CDR2: KGHSH and LQKENI. The method was immunoSEQ multiplex PCR; TCRdb's version includes in-frame clones alone and lacks a portion of them. Found here are about 58,000 clones, roughly nine tenths of them singletons; the top ten hold about 0.49%. The V gene is TRBV18, the J gene TRBJ1-5; 11 positions agree with TRBD1. The clonotype was recovered from a female donor in good health, enrolled as a control in a pregnancy study. The material was CD4+ T cells from peripheral blood mononuclear cells, obtained after pregnancy. The CDR3 spells CASSPGTGGVQPQHF. The CDR3 DNA follows: TGTGCCAGCTCACCCGGGACAGGGGGAGTCCAGCCCCAGCATTTT.